The rows below give T cell receptor beta chains drawn from one sample of a study of early T cells in non-severe SARS-CoV-2 infection. Using its own MiXCR run on the 5' RACE reads, TCRdb lists one record per CDR3 protein. The data show 40,000 to 55,000 distinct CDR3 sequences, around 6.3% seen once. Sequencing was performed on whole blood, taken at baseline. The receptors stem from an adult who was a healthcare worker with PCR-confirmed SARS-CoV-2 infection or an uninfected control (not recorded which). The CDR3 runs from the conserved cysteine through the conserved F or W. The D gene is left open where the match is weak.

J: TRBJ2-1
D: TRBD2
V: TRBV7-9
CDR3: CASSAGATDNEQFF

J: TRBJ2-7
D: .
V: TRBV6-6
CDR3: CASSFSDPSSYEQYF

J: TRBJ2-7
D: .
V: TRBV5-1
CDR3: CASSLRSTGAYEQYF

J: TRBJ2-3
D: .
V: TRBV4-1
CDR3: CASSLLDGASTDTQYF

J: TRBJ2-5
D: TRBD2
V: TRBV9
CDR3: CASSPTGLAGVETQYF

J: TRBJ2-7
D: TRBD1
V: TRBV7-2
CDR3: CASSPTRDRASYEQYF

J: TRBJ2-3
D: TRBD1
V: TRBV6-6
CDR3: CAGQTQGANTDTQYF

J: TRBJ2-3
D: TRBD2
V: TRBV5-5
CDR3: CASSLEDFSGGADTQYF

J: TRBJ1-2
D: .
V: TRBV6-5
CDR3: CASSERTVTYGYTF

J: TRBJ2-1
D: .
V: TRBV25-1
CDR3: CASTLGGAYNEQFF

J: TRBJ2-7
D: .
V: TRBV9
CDR3: CASSVEAWGEQYF

J: TRBJ2-1
D: .
V: TRBV6-5
CDR3: CASSYSSHRRGWQGEQFF

J: TRBJ2-7
D: TRBD1
V: TRBV20-1
CDR3: CSAPPLGQGVEQYF

J: TRBJ2-2
D: .
V: TRBV7-2
CDR3: CASSSGLTNTGELFF

J: TRBJ2-1
D: .
V: TRBV7-9
CDR3: CASSSYGQGNHEQFF

J: TRBJ2-7
D: .
V: TRBV18
CDR3: CASSPIRGYEQYF

J: TRBJ1-6
D: .
V: TRBV11-2
CDR3: CASSPLPRNSPLHF

J: TRBJ1-1
D: .
V: TRBV6-1
CDR3: CASRAGQGGIDTEAFF

J: TRBJ1-5
D: TRBD1
V: TRBV28
CDR3: CASSAQGQGITQPQHF

J: TRBJ2-7
D: .
V: TRBV6-6
CDR3: CASSEQGLSYEQYF

J: TRBJ2-7
D: TRBD2
V: TRBV9
CDR3: CASSVLATSGRYEQYF

J: TRBJ1-5
D: TRBD1
V: TRBV20-1
CDR3: CSAQGQTNQPQHF

J: TRBJ2-5
D: .
V: TRBV28
CDR3: CASSFSLGGKETQYF

J: TRBJ2-5
D: TRBD2
V: TRBV4-3
CDR3: CASSQDQYGGALSETQYF

J: TRBJ1-6
D: TRBD1
V: TRBV28
CDR3: CASRTGVSPLHF

J: TRBJ1-4
D: .
V: TRBV4-1
CDR3: CASSQEEGFMGIFNEKLFF

J: TRBJ1-6
D: .
V: TRBV7-2
CDR3: CASSTMNSPLHF

J: TRBJ1-1
D: .
V: TRBV12-3/TRBV12-4
CDR3: CASSVVQGESEAFF

J: TRBJ2-5
D: TRBD1
V: TRBV24-1
CDR3: CATSDQGQGETQYF

J: TRBJ2-5
D: TRBD2
V: TRBV2
CDR3: CASSLGPWGGRKTQYF

J: TRBJ2-3
D: .
V: TRBV7-3
CDR3: CASSAHPADTQYF

J: TRBJ1-5
D: .
V: TRBV10-2
CDR3: CASSGSSKSNQPQHF

J: TRBJ1-2
D: .
V: TRBV6-5
CDR3: CASSPTGNFYGYTF

J: TRBJ2-1
D: TRBD1
V: TRBV27
CDR3: CASRNPQGASSYNEQFF

J: TRBJ2-2
D: TRBD1
V: TRBV20-1
CDR3: CSAPPIDRELTGELFF

J: TRBJ2-4
D: .
V: TRBV23-1
CDR3: CASSQRGRPPGDIQYF

J: TRBJ2-3
D: .
V: TRBV4-3
CDR3: CASGLEGTDTQYF

J: TRBJ2-1
D: .
V: TRBV12-2
CDR3: CASRFGGSGTQLCSEQFF

J: TRBJ1-2
D: .
V: TRBV10-3
CDR3: CAISAGYGYTF

J: TRBJ2-3
D: .
V: TRBV6-6
CDR3: CASSYGGTDTQYF

J: TRBJ2-7
D: .
V: TRBV20-1
CDR3: CSARDAPTGTYEQYF

J: TRBJ2-1
D: .
V: TRBV4-2
CDR3: CASSQDQGPQLEFF

J: TRBJ2-5
D: .
V: TRBV20-1
CDR3: CSASVGETQYF

J: TRBJ2-3
D: .
V: TRBV5-1
CDR3: CASYTERSTDTQYF

J: TRBJ2-5
D: TRBD2
V: TRBV6-2/TRBV6-3
CDR3: CASSHLGTSGAQYF

J: TRBJ2-5
D: .
V: TRBV29-1
CDR3: CSVEFLRGRLETQYF

J: TRBJ2-1
D: .
V: TRBV4-3
CDR3: CASSRYNDWGRNEQFF

J: TRBJ2-3
D: .
V: TRBV2
CDR3: CASSDGDTQYF

J: TRBJ2-1
D: .
V: TRBV19
CDR3: CASSIAGEAFDEQFF

J: TRBJ1-4
D: .
V: TRBV20-1
CDR3: CSARASAEEKLFF